These T cell receptor beta chains were read from a single sample in a study of technical replicates of blood from several donors. TCRdb's table, derived via immunoSEQ multiplex PCR, lists solely in-frame clones and lacks some. The sample records roughly 60,000 clones, roughly 89% being singletons. Sample: PBMCs. These receptors were collected from a human donor in good health. Some clones in this sample may be carry-over from other donors' samples. Both conserved end residues are trimmed from each CDR3. Not all rows give a size; the values are once, few, many and, for expanded clones, a class.

NA TRBJ2-5 12 TRBV7-9 ASRVSDRQETQY
NA TRBJ1-5 12 TRBV10-3 AISELQSNQPQH
NA TRBJ1-1 14 TRBV28 ASSLYQGTVNTEAF
NA TRBJ2-3 9 TRBV6-5 ASTGLGAQY
NA TRBJ2-1 14 TRBV5-1 ASSSIAGGPYNEQF
NA TRBJ2-7 13 TRBV5-4 ASSLGSGRMYEQY
NA TRBJ1-5 13 TRBV6-1 ASRPTGGVGQPQH
NA TRBJ1-2 11 TRBV28 ASSFGTGNGYT
NA TRBJ2-5 12 TRBV2 ASSGTSVKETQY
NA TRBJ2-5 12 TRBV9 ASSVGVATETQY
NA TRBJ2-5 13 TRBV11-1 ASRPGTSVGETQY
NA TRBJ2-5 9 TRBV7-2 ASSPRETQY
NA TRBJ1-2 12 TRBV4-3 ASSLGQGDYGYT
NA TRBJ2-1 14 TRBV18 ASSPPGLAGGNEQF
NA TRBJ1-1 13 TRBV5-4 ASSDRTHPEAEAF
NA TRBJ1-1 13 TRBV21-1 ASSKGYRANTEAF
NA TRBJ1-1 11 TRBV5-4 ASSHRDRSEAF
NA TRBJ2-7 14 TRBV15 ATSRDQFGATYEQY
few TRBJ2-1 15 TRBV4-1 ASSQDPSGSLSNEQF
NA TRBJ1-2 12 TRBV2 ASSPDRHNYGYT
once TRBJ1-2 13 TRBV10-2 ASSVRQGLGYGYT
once TRBJ2-7 11 TRBV4-3 ASSPATSYEQY
NA TRBJ2-7 11 TRBV28 ASSGGQTYEQY
NA TRBJ2-3 11 TRBV7-2 ASRLSGGDTQY
NA TRBJ1-4 8 TRBV20-1 SAYNEKLF
NA TRBJ1-3 14 TRBV5-1 ASSPGEFGAGNTIY
NA TRBJ2-3 12 TRBV25-1 ASSPDTLTDTQY
NA TRBJ2-5 13 TRBV5-1 ASSFAGAKKETQY
NA TRBJ1-5 12 TRBV6-1 ASSRDRGNQPQH
NA TRBJ1-1 8 TRBV20-1 SPGSTEAF
NA TRBJ1-4 15 TRBV4-3 ASSQDPGSGKFEKLF
NA TRBJ2-5 11 TRBV4-2 ASSREAGETQY
NA TRBJ1-4 13 TRBV27 ASRSSGSFNEKLF
NA TRBJ1-4 13 TRBV2 ASSESGLPYPKLF
once TRBJ1-2 11 TRBV6-4 ASIARGSYGYT